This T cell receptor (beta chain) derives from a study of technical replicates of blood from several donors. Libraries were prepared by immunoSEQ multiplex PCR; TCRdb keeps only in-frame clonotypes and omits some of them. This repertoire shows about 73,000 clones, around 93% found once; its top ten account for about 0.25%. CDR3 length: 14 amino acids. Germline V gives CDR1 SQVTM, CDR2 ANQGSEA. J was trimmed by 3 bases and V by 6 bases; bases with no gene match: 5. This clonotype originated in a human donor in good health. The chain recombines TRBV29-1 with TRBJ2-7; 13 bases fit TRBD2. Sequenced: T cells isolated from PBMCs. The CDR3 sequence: CSVVGTSGVYEQYF. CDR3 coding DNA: TGCAGCGTCGTAGGGACTAGCGGGGTCTACGAGCAGTACTTC.